Sequencing of this TCR beta chain was carried out in a study of blood T cell repertoires in COVID-19. As for the study in general: The United States, Italy and Spain supplied acute and convalescent COVID-19 samples.

Participants were aged about 18 to 89 years from some 24 US areas. In the source study's methods: Estimates of nucleated cell counts were drawn from the amplification of reference gene primers. Data came from immunoSEQ multiplex PCR; TCRdb stores just in-frame clones and leaves some out. The V and J calls and clone size were taken over from that table, and D and trimming were inferred from the DNA. The table includes hundreds of thousands of clones, about 89% detected once. Trimming removed 4 bases from V and 2 bases from J; junction bases left unmatched: 2. CDR3 length equals 14 residues. Germline CDR1 is SGHNT and CDR2 is YENEEA.

The sequenced sample consisted of PBMCs or T cells enriched from blood (not recorded which). The TCR sequence derives from a woman aged 40-49 years who had recovered from COVID-19. V is TRBV11-3 and J is TRBJ2-5; TRBD1 matches at 9 bases. DNA for the CDR3: TGTGCCAGCAGCTCCGACAGGGGGCAAGAGACCCAGTACTTC. It specifies CASSSDRGQETQYF.